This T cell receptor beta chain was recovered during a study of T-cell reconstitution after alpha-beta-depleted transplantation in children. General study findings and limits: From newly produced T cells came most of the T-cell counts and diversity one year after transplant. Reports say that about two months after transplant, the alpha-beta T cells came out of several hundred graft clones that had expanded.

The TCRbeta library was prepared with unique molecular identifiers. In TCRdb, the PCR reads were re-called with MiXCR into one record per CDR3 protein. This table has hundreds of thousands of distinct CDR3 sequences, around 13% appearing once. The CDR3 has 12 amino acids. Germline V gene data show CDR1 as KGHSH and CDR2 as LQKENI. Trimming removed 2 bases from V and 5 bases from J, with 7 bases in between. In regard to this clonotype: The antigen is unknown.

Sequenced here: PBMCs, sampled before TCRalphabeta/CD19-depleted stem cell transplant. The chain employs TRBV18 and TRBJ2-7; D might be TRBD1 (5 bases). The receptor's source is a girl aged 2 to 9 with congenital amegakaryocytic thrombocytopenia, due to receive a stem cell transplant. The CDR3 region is CASSPLGHEQYF. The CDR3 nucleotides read TGTGCCAGCTCACCATTGGGGCACGAGCAGTACTTC.